Presented here are 24 T cell receptor beta chains from one specimen sequenced in a study of blood T cell repertoires in COVID-19 (dated by TCRdb to the early 2020s). Library preparation used the immunoSEQ multiplex PCR assay. TCRdb took over this immuneACCESS table, retaining in-frame rearrangements with V and J assigned. Such tables are incomplete; in checked studies, under half of the missing clones stem from an unresolved V gene, and the remainder is unexplained. This sample has about 270,000 clones in its table, and about nine tenths of those were observed once. The ten largest clones represent roughly 3.9% of the sample. The sequencing input was PBMCs or T cells enriched from blood (not recorded which). The source of these receptors is a woman younger than 45 with acute COVID-19.

This clone was recorded once. The V and J genes are TRBV19 and TRBJ2-7; 10 bases line up with TRBD2. Germline-derived CDR1 and CDR2 are LNHDA and SQIVND (reference sequence). CDR3 length: 16 amino acids. With V trimmed by 5 bases and J by 3 bases, 10 bases remained unmatched. In DNA form, the CDR3 reads TGTGCCAGTAGTTATTCTAGCGGGAGTTTCGACTACGAGCAGTACTTC. Its translation is CASSYSSGSFDYEQYF.

V and J are TRBV5-1 and TRBJ2-2; D gene uncertain. Germline V CDR1 and CDR2: SGHRS, YFSETQ. The CDR3 sequence is 13 residues long. The V end was cut by 4 bases, the J end by 8 bases, with 12 bases between. In DNA form, the CDR3 reads TGCGCCAGCAGCCCCACGGTGCCGGGGGAGCTGTTTTTT. This translates into CASSPTVPGELFF.

The chain carries TRBV6-6 and TRBJ2-7; TRBD1 might be the D (5 bases). Trimming stripped 6 bases from V and 1 base from J, with 13 bases between. Germline loops: CDR1 MNHNY, CDR2 SVGAGI (reference sequence). The CDR3 consists of 14 residues. The CDR3 loop is CASSQTTESYEQYF. For the CDR3, the DNA is TGTGCCAGCAGCCAGACGACAGAGTCCTACGAGCAGTACTTC.

This chain uses TRBV27 with TRBJ2-1, with 8 bases lining up with TRBD2. The V segment lost 6 bases and the J segment 10 bases; nucleotides outside the gene matches: 5. The CDR3 consists of 12 residues. Germline V lookup: CDR1 MNHEY, CDR2 SMNVEV (reference sequence). The DNA of the CDR3 is TGTGCCAGCAGGAGCGGGAGTCGGGAGCAGTTCTTC. Residues: CASRSGSREQFF.

The chain has TRBV30 and TRBJ2-3; 7 bases are a match to TRBD2. The germline V gene has CDR1 GTSNPN and CDR2 SVGIG (reference sequence). CDR3 length equals 13 residues. V lost 5 bases and J lost 6; bases outside the gene matches: 8. The CDR3 spells CAWGRGVLDTQYF. The CDR3 region has the DNA TGTGCCTGGGGCCGGGGGGTTTTGGATACGCAGTATTTT. Complete variable domain (other parts from reference TRBV30 and TRBJ2-3): SQTIHQWPATLVQPVGSPLSLECTVEGTSNPNLYWYRQAAGRGLQLLFYSVGIGQISSEVPQNLSASRPQDRQFILSSKKLLLSDSGFYLCAWGRGVLDTQYFGPGTRLTVL.

This clone was picked up one time. The chain recombines TRBV14 with TRBJ2-7, with D possibly TRBD1 on 5 matching bases. Germline V CDR1 and CDR2: SGHDN, FVKESK. Trimming stripped 3 bases from V and 3 bases from J, with 12 bases between. The CDR3 runs 14 residues. The CDR3 reads CASSHFQGGYEQYF. CDR3 bases: TGTGCCAGCAGCCACTTCCAGGGCGGCTACGAGCAGTACTTC.

The V call is TRBV28, the J call TRBJ2-4; 7 bases agree with TRBD1. Trimming removed 6 bases from V and 7 bases from J; junction bases left unmatched: 9. Germline V gene data show CDR1 as MDHEN and CDR2 as SYDVKM. The CDR3 is 14 residues long. The CDR3 DNA is TGTGCCAGCAGCTTACAGGGGTCAAAGAACATTCAGTACTTC. Its protein product is CASSLQGSKNIQYF.

The count of this clone is one. The rearrangement links TRBV10-2 to TRBJ1-1, with D possibly TRBD1 on 5 matching bases. Germline lookup yields CDR1 WSHSY and CDR2 SAAADI. The germline V and J ends were trimmed by 2 bases and 0 bases, with 13 bases remaining between them. The CDR3 is made up of 16 amino acids. CDR3 DNA: TGCGCCAGCAGTGAGGTTCTCGGGGGAATGAACACTGAAGCTTTCTTT. Protein sequence: CASSEVLGGMNTEAFF.

The chain links TRBV6-5 to TRBJ2-2; no clear D. Germline CDR1 reads MNHEY; CDR2 reads SVGAGI. The V end lost 2 bases, the J end lost 2 bases, and 12 bases lay between the germline ends. The CDR3 runs 16 residues. The CDR3: CASSYTAEFNTGELFF. The CDR3 nucleotides read TGTGCCAGCAGTTACACCGCCGAGTTCAACACCGGGGAGCTGTTTTTT.

The chain uses TRBV25-1 and TRBJ2-3; possible D gene TRBD2, 6 bases. Germline V gives CDR1 MGHDK, CDR2 SYGVNS. This CDR3 is 15 amino acids long. The V end was cut by 6 bases, the J end by 1 base, with 14 bases between. CDR3 loop: CASSGWAGRTDTQYF. The CDR3 nucleotides are TGTGCCAGCAGCGGGTGGGCGGGACGCACAGATACGCAGTATTTT.

The rearrangement uses TRBV19 and TRBJ2-3; D remains unclear. CDR3 size: 13 residues. CDR1 and CDR2 from the germline V gene are LNHDA and SQIVND (reference sequence). The V gene lost 7 bases and the J gene lost 6 bases, with 14 bases spanning the gap. The CDR3 region is CASTNSPLDTQYF. CDR3 bases: TGTGCCAGTACCAACAGCCCTCTGGATACGCAGTATTTT.

The V call is TRBV28, the J call TRBJ1-2; D is ambiguous. Germline assignment: CDR1 MDHEN and CDR2 SYDVKM. This CDR3 spans 20 amino acids. The V gene lost 6 bases and the J gene lost 3 bases, with 32 bases spanning the gap. The CDR3 bases are TGTGCCAGCAGCTTTTACTCCTCGTGGGTTTGGCTCGATGAGGACTATGGCTACACCTTC. Residues: CASSFYSSWVWLDEDYGYTF.

The rearrangement links TRBV6-5 to TRBJ2-7, with 10 bases matching TRBD1. CDR1 MNHEY and CDR2 SVGAGI come from the germline V gene. The CDR3 spans 15 residues. Germline trimming cut 6 bases from V and 0 bases from J; bases unmatched to any gene: 5. CDR3 DNA sequence: TGTGCCAGCAGCCCGGGACAGGGGATCTCCTACGAGCAGTACTTC. The encoded protein is CASSPGQGISYEQYF.

The chain joins TRBV13 to TRBJ2-2, with 7 bases that match TRBD2. V lost 3 bases to trimming and J lost 4 bases; unmatched junction nucleotides: 8. Germline V gene sequence: CDR1 PRHDT, CDR2 FYEKMQ (reference sequence). The CDR3 length is 16 residues. The CDR3 coding sequence is TGTGCCAGCAGCTTTTTGGCGGGAGATGGCACCGGGGAGCTGTTTTTT. The encoded protein is CASSFLAGDGTGELFF.

The V gene is TRBV3-1 (or the pseudogene TRBV3-2), the J gene TRBJ2-3; D gene ambiguous. The CDR3 is 14 residues long. Trimming pared 4 bases from V and 9 bases from J, leaving 17 bases between. CDR1 LGHDT and CDR2 YNNKEL come from the germline V gene (reference sequence). DNA for the CDR3: TGTGCCAGCAGCCCCCTCCTAGACTCTGGGACGCAGTATTTT. This codes for CASSPLLDSGTQYF.

J is TRBJ1-2 and V is TRBV19; possible D gene TRBD1, 5 bases. V lost 5 bases and J 4 bases, leaving 23 bases between the germline ends. The CDR3 is 17 residues long. The germline gives CDR1 LNHDA, CDR2 SQIVND (reference sequence). CDR3 in amino acids: CASSPERGTYESYGYTF. The CDR3 DNA sequence: TGTGCCAGTAGTCCCGAAAGGGGTACGTACGAGAGCTATGGCTACACCTTC.

This clone has more than one count but fewer than ten. This rearrangement joins TRBV2 to TRBJ1-5; possible D gene TRBD1, 5 bases. The CDR3 has 16 amino acids. In germline, CDR1 is SNHLY, CDR2 FYNNEI. Trimming removed 1 base at V and 3 bases at J, with 13 bases between. The chain's CDR3 is CASSEGGRAYNQPQHF. CDR3 bases: TGTGCCAGCAGTGAAGGCGGCAGGGCGTACAATCAGCCCCAGCATTTT.

V usage is TRBV3-1 (or the pseudogene TRBV3-2) and J usage is TRBJ2-1, with TRBD2 matching over 11 bases. The CDR3 runs to 15 residues. Germline trimming cut 3 bases from V and 7 bases from J; bases unmatched to any gene: 5. Germline V gene sequence: CDR1 LGHDT, CDR2 YNNKEL (reference sequence). Written as DNA, the CDR3 is TGTGCCAGCAGCCAGACTAGCGGGATGGGGAATGAGCAGTTCTTC. Its translation: CASSQTSGMGNEQFF.

This clone turned up a few times. V usage is TRBV3-1 (or the pseudogene TRBV3-2) and J usage is TRBJ1-2; D unclear. This CDR3 contains 13 residues. V dropped 3 bases and J dropped 4 bases, with 9 bases sitting between them. Germline V gene sequence: CDR1 LGHDT, CDR2 YNNKEL (reference sequence). In DNA, the CDR3 is TGTGCCAGCAGCCAGGAGGGTAGCTATGGCTACACCTTC. Its translation is CASSQEGSYGYTF.

This chain links TRBV19 with TRBJ1-1; D remains ambiguous. The CDR3 length is 18 residues. V was cut by 6 bases and J by 0 bases, with 23 bases left in between. In germline, CDR1 is LNHDA, CDR2 SQIVND (reference sequence). DNA for the CDR3: TGTGCCAGTAGCCCCATACTGCAGCCGGGGTTTCTGAACACTGAAGCTTTCTTT. This gives the protein CASSPILQPGFLNTEAFF.

V usage is TRBV5-1 and J usage is TRBJ1-3, with 7 bases aligning to TRBD1. This CDR3 comprises 15 residues. The V gene end was trimmed by 0 bases and the J gene end by 2 bases; junction bases not matched to a gene: 2. Germline CDR1 reads SGHRS; CDR2 reads YFSETQ. The CDR3 sequence: CASSLEGQTGNTIYF. CDR3 DNA sequence: TGCGCCAGCAGCTTGGAGGGACAGACTGGAAACACCATATATTTT.

The chain recombines TRBV14 with TRBJ2-7, with D possibly TRBD2 on 5 matching bases. The germline V and J ends were trimmed by 4 bases and 5 bases, with 15 bases remaining between them. From germline, CDR1 is SGHDN and CDR2 FVKESK. The length of the CDR3 is 14 residues. CDR3 in DNA: TGTGCCAGCAGCCCGGACTGGTCCTCGGACGAGCAGTACTTC. Its translation is CASSPDWSSDEQYF. Together with reference TRBV14 and TRBJ2-7, the CDR3 gives the full variable domain: EAGVTQFPSHSVIEKGQTVTLRCDPISGHDNLYWYRRVMGKEIKFLLHFVKESKQDESGMPNNRFLAERTGGTYSTLKVQPAELEDSGVYFCASSPDWSSDEQYFGPGTRLTVT.

The V call is TRBV6-5, the J call TRBJ1-1; D uncertain. Germline lookup yields CDR1 MNHEY and CDR2 SVGAGI. Trimming pared 5 bases from V and 1 base from J, leaving 8 bases between. This CDR3 region has 13 residues. CDR3 region: CASSTQKNTEAFF. CDR3 nucleotides: TGTGCCAGCAGTACACAGAAGAACACTGAAGCTTTCTTT.

The J gene is TRBJ2-1, the V gene TRBV5-1; TRBD2 matches 7 bases. CDR1 and CDR2 from the germline V gene are SGHRS and YFSETQ. The CDR3 is 16 amino acids. V shed 4 bases, J shed 12 bases, and the junction held 19 bases outside the gene matches. The CDR3 loop is CASSTSPSGLTDRQFF. The CDR3 DNA sequence: TGCGCCAGCAGCACGAGCCCTAGCGGTCTAACGGATAGGCAGTTCTTC.